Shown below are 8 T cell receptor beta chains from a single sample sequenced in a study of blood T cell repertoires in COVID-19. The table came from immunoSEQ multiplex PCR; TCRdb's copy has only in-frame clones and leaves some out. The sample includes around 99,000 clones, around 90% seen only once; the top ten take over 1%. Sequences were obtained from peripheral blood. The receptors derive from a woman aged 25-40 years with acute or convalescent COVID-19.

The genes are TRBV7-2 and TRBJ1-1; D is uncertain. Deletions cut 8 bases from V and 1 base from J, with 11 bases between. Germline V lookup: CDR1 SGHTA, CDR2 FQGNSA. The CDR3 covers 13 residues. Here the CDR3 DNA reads TGTGCCAGCGGTCCACAGAAGAACACTGAAGCTTTCTTT. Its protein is CASGPQKNTEAFF.

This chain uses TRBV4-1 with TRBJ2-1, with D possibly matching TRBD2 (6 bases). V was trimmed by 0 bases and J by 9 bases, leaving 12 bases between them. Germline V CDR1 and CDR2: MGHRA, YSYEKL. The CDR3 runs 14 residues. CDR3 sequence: CASSQETTGGEQFF. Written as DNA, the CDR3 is TGCGCCAGCAGCCAAGAGACGACCGGGGGTGAGCAGTTCTTC.

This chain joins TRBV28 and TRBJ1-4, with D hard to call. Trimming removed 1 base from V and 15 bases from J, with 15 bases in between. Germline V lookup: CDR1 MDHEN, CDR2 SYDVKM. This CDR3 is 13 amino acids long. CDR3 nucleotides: TGTGCCAGCAGTTTATTGGGAGGACCGAGGATGTTTTTT. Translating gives CASSLLGGPRMFF. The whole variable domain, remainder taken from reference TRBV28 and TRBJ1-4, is DVKVTQSSRYLVKRTGEKVFLECVQDMDHENMFWYRQDPGLGLRLIYFSYDVKMKEKGDIPEGYSVSREKKERFSLILESASTNQTSMYLCASSLLGGPRMFFGSGTQLSVL.

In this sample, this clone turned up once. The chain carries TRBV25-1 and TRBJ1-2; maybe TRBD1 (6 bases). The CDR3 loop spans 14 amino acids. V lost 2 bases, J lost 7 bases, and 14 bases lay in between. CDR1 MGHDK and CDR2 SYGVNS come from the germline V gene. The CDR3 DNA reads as TGTGCCAGCAGTGAACGTCAGGGGCCATTTGGCTACACCTTC. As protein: CASSERQGPFGYTF.

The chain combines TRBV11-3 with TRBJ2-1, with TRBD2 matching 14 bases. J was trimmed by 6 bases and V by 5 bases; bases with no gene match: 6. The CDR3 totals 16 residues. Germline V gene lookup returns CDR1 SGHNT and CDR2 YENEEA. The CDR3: CASSRGGTSGGNEQFF. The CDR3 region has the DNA TGTGCCAGCAGCCGTGGAGGGACTAGCGGGGGCAATGAGCAGTTCTTC.

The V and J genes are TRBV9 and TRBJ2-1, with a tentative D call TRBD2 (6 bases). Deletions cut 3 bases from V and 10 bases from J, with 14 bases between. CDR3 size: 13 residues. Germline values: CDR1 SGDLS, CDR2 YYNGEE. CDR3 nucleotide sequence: TGTGCCAGCAGCGGCGGGACTGTGGGAGAGCAGTTCTTC. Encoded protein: CASSGGTVGEQFF.

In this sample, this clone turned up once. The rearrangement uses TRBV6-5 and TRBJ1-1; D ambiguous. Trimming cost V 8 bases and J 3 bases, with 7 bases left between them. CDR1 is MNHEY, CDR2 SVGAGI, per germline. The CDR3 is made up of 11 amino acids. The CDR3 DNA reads TGTGCCAGCGGGAGAGACACTGAAGCTTTCTTT. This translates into CASGRDTEAFF.

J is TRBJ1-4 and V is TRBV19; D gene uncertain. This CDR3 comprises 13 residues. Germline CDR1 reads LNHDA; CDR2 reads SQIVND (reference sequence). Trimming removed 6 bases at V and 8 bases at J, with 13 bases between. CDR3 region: CASSDLGREKLFF. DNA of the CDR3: TGTGCCAGTAGCGACCTAGGTCGGGAAAAACTGTTTTTT. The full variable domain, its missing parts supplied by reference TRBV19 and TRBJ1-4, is DGGITQSPKYLFRKEGQNVTLSCEQNLNHDAMYWYRQDPGQGLRLIYYSQIVNDFQKGDIAEGYSVSREKKESFPLTVTSAQKNPTAFYLCASSDLGREKLFFGSGTQLSVL.